What follows describes a single TCR beta chain. The sample originates from a study of preoperative IRX-2 immunotherapy in early breast cancer. This CDR3 contains 15 residues. Generated by immunoSEQ multiplex PCR, the TCRdb table keeps only in-frame clones and is missing some. In the table there are roughly 29,000 clones, about 90% of which are singletons. Specified treatment: preoperative locoregional IRX-2 cytokine immunotherapy. Patients received preoperative, locoregional IRX-2 cytokine immunotherapy in a phase Ib study. The rearrangement links TRBV21-1 to TRBJ2-1; TRBD1, as called in the table, went unchecked against the DNA. TRBV21-1 is an annotated pseudogene. The sample was acquired from a patient treated with IRX-2 immunotherapy. This receptor was obtained from a human donor with breast cancer. As DNA, the CDR3 is TGTGCCAGCAGCAAAAGAGGACAGGGTTCTAATGAGCAGTTCTTC. Translation: CASSKRGQGSNEQFF.